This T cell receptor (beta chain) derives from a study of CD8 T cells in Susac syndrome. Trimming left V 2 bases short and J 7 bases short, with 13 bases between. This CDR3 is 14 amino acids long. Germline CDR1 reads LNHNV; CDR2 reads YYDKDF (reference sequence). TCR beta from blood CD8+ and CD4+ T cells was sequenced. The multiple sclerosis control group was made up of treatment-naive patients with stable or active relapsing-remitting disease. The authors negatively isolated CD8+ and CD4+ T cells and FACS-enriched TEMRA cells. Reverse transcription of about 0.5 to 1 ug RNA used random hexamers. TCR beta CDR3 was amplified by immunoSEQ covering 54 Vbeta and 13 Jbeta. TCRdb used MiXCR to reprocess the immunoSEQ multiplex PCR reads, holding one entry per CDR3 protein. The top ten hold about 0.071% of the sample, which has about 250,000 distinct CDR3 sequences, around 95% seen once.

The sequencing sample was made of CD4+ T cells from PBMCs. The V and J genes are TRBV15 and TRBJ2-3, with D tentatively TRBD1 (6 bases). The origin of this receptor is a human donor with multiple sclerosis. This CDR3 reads CATSRRAGVHTQYF. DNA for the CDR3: TGTGCCACCAGCAGACGAGCAGGGGTACATACGCAGTATTTT.